This T cell receptor beta chain was identified during a study of breast tumors, draining lymph nodes, adjacent tissues. Findings and caveats of the study: Data only fit, rather than demonstrated, lymph node origin of most tumor T cells. Tumor repertoires ranked between lymph nodes and nontumor tissue in diversity, with V and J gene preferences. Luminal-like breast cancer showed significantly greater tumor-nontumor repertoire similarity than basal-like breast cancer did.

TCRdb re-called the multiplex PCR reads through MiXCR, storing one row per CDR3 protein. The sample holds approximately 23,000 distinct CDR3 sequences, approximately 63% seen once. Points on this clonotype: Its antigen is as yet unknown. This CDR3 is missing its conserved last phenylalanine or tryptophan, likely due to a read error.

This CDR3 comprises 16 residues. V lost 8 bases and J 3 bases, leaving 19 bases between the germline ends. From germline, CDR1 is ENHRY and CDR2 SYGVKD. Sequencing was carried out using tumor-adjacent breast tissue. V gene TRBV10-3 combines with J gene TRBJ2-2, with D unresolved. The TCR originated in a female donor with breast cancer. Some clones in this sample may be carry-over from other donors' samples. The CDR3 bases are TGTGCCATCCCCTCCCGAGACGCCCCCGACACCGGGGAGCTGTTTTCT. Its protein is CAIPSRDAPDTGELFS.